The clone carrying this TCR beta chain was counted at least ten times. Its antigen is as yet unknown. Amplification of TCR beta CDR3 regions was performed using RNA transcripts as template. First-round RT-PCR with HTBI primers amplified the TCR CDR3 region. TCRdb independently ran MiXCR on the multiplex PCR reads; one entry per CDR3 protein. The repertoire holds approximately 530,000 distinct CDR3 sequences, with 15% to 20% as singletons. The source of the sample is a study of T cells in Graves' hyperthyroidism and ophthalmopathy. Study results and caveats: With a median lead of approximately six months before onset, the model predicted ophthalmopathy.

CDR3 length: 14 residues. Germline values: CDR1 SGHTA, CDR2 FQGNSA. The V and J ends lost 6 bases and 7 bases, in that order; junction bases with no gene match: 9. The material sequenced was blood. This receptor was obtained from a man aged 35 to 55 with Graves' ophthalmopathy. This rearrangement joins TRBV7-2 to TRBJ2-3; 8 bases map to TRBD1. The CDR3 spells CASRTDRAAHTQYF. The CDR3, as DNA: TGTGCCAGCAGGACGGACAGGGCGGCGCATACGCAGTATTTT. The full variable domain, in which reference TRBV7-2 and TRBJ2-3 provide the parts outside the CDR3, is GAGVSQSPSNKVTEKGKDVELRCDPISGHTALYWYRQSLGQGLEFLIYFQGNSAPDKSGLPSDRFSAERTGGSVSTLTIQRTQQEDSAVYLCASRTDRAAHTQYFGPGTRLTVL.